This T cell receptor beta chain appears in the sequencing data of a study of T cell responses to AZD1222 COVID-19 vaccine. Study conclusions and caveats: All repertoire sampling was performed exclusively after the peak T cell response.

Method: immunoSEQ multiplex PCR; TCRdb's copy keeps in-frame clones and lacks some. In the table there are around 150,000 clones, 92% of which are singletons. V lost 1 base and J lost 3, with 8 bases in between. The CDR3 sequence is 13 residues long. From germline, CDR1 is SGHRS and CDR2 YFSETQ. Comments on this clone: Its antigen remains unknown.

Sequences were derived from peripheral blood, sampled on day 0 of AZD1222 vaccination. This chain joins TRBV5-1 and TRBJ2-7, with no clear D. The TCR originated in an adult in good health. CDR3 nucleotides: TGCGCCAGCAGCTTGATTCAGAACTACGAGCAGTACTTC. It specifies CASSLIQNYEQYF. Filled out from reference TRBV5-1 and TRBJ2-7, the complete variable domain reads KAGVTQTPRYLIKTRGQQVTLSCSPISGHRSVSWYQQTPGQGLQFLFEYFSETQRNKGNFPGRFSGRQFSNSRSEMNVSTLELGDSALYLCASSLIQNYEQYFGPGTRLTVT.